The subject of this entry is one T cell receptor (beta chain). CDR1 and CDR2 (germline): ENHRY, SYGVKD. Trimming took off 7 bases at V and 3 bases at J, with 12 bases between the two ends. The CDR3 length is 13 residues. The sample comes from a study of patients and donors after allogeneic stem cell transplantation. MiXCR, run by TCRdb on the RT-PCR reads, gives a single entry per CDR3 protein. The sample lists about 960,000 distinct CDR3 sequences, roughly 18% occurring once. Sequenced material: blood, either unsorted or a sorted T cell fraction (not recorded which). This clonotype was obtained from a human donor who was either an allogeneic HSCT recipient or a stem cell or donor lymphocyte infusion donor (not recorded which). It is not recorded whose cells these are; they may come from a transplant donor. The rearrangement links TRBV10-3 to TRBJ1-1; D remains ambiguous. The CDR3 region is CAINAGLHTEAFF. The CDR3 nucleotides read TGTGCCATCAACGCAGGCCTCCACACTGAAGCTTTCTTT.